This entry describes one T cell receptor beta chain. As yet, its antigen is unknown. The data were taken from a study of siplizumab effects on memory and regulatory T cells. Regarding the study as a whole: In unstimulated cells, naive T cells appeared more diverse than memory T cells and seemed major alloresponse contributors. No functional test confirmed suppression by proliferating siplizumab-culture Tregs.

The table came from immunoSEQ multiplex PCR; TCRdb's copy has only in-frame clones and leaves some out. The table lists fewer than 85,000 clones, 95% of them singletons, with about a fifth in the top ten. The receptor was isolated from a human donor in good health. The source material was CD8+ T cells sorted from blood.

The CDR3 region has the DNA TGTGCCAGCAGCTTTACCGGGACTAGCGGGAGATTAGATACGCAGTATTTT. Its protein product is CASSFTGTSGRLDTQYF. The chain combines TRBV7-9 with TRBJ2-3; 14 bases align to TRBD2. Germline V gene data show CDR1 as SEHNR and CDR2 as FQNEAQ (reference sequence). V lost 3 bases, J lost 5 bases, and 7 bases stayed unmatched. The CDR3 spans 17 residues.